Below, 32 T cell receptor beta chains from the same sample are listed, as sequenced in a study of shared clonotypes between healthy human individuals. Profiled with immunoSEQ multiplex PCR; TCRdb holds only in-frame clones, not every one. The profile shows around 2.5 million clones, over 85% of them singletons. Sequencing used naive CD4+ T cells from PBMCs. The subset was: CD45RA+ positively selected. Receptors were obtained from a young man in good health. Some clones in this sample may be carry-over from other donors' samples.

CDR3 coding DNA: TGTGCCAGCAGTTTATTTGGGCAGGGAAGAAACGGGGAGCTGTTTTTT. Its translation is CASSLFGQGRNGELFF. This chain joins TRBV28 and TRBJ2-2, with TRBD1 as a possible D gene (5 bases). V lost 1 base to trimming and J lost 7 bases, with 16 bases between them. This CDR3 contains 16 residues. The germline CDR1 and CDR2 sequences are MDHEN and SYDVKM.

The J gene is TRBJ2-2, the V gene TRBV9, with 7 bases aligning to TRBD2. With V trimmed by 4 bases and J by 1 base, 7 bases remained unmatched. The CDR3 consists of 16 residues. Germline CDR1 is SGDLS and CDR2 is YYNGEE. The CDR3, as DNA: TGTGCCAGCAGCCCCCGGGGGGACCGGAACACCGGGGAGCTGTTTTTT. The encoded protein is CASSPRGDRNTGELFF.

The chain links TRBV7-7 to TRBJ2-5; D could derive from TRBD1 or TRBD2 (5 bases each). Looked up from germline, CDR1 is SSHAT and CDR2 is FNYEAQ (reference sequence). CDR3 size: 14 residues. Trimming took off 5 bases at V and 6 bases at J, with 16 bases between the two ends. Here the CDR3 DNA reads TGTGCCAGCAGCCCCTCGGGACCAGTGCAGACCCAGTACTTC. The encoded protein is CASSPSGPVQTQYF.

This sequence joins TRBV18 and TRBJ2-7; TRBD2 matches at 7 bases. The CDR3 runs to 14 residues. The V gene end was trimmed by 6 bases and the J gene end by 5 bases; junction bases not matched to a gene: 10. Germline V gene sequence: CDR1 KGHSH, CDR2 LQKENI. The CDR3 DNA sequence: TGTGCCAGCTCCCCGAGGACTAGTGACGACGAGCAGTACTTC. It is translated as CASSPRTSDDEQYF.

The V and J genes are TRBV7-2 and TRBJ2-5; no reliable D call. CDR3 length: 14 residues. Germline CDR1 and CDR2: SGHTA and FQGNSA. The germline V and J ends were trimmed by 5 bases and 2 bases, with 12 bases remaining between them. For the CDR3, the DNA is TGTGCCAGCAGCCCGCATGAACCGCAAGAGACCCAGTACTTC. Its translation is CASSPHEPQETQYF.

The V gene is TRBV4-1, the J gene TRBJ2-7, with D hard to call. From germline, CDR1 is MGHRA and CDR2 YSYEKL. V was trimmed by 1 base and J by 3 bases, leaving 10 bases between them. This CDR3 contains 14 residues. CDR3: CASSQVVSNYEQYF. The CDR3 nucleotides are TGCGCCAGCAGCCAAGTTGTCTCGAACTACGAGCAGTACTTC.

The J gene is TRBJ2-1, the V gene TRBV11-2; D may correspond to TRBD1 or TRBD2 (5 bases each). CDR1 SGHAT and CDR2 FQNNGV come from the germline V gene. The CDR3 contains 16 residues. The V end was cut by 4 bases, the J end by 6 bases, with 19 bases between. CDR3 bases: TGTGCCAGCAGCTCCCGGGGCGCCCGAAGGTCCAATGAGCAGTTCTTC. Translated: CASSSRGARRSNEQFF.

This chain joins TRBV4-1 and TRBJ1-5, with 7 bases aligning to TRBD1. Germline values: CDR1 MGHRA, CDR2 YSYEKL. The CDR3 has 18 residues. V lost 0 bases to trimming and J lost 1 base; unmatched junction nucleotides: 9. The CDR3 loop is CASSQEPNPGGSNQPQHF. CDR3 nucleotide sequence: TGCGCCAGCAGCCAAGAGCCTAACCCAGGGGGAAGCAATCAGCCCCAGCATTTT.

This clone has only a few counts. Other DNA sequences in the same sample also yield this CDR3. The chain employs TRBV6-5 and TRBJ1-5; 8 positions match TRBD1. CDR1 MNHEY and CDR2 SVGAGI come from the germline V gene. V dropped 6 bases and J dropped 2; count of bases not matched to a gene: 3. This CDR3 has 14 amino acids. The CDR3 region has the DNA TGTGCCAGCAGCCCGGACAGGGGCAATCAGCCCCAGCATTTT. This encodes CASSPDRGNQPQHF.

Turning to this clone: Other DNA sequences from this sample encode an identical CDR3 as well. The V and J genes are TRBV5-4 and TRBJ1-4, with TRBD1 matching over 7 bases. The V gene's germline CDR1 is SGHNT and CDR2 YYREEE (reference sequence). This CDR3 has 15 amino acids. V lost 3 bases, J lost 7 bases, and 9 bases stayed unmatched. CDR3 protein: CASSSRQGGIEKLFF. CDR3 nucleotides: TGTGCCAGCAGCTCGCGACAGGGTGGGATTGAAAAACTGTTTTTT.

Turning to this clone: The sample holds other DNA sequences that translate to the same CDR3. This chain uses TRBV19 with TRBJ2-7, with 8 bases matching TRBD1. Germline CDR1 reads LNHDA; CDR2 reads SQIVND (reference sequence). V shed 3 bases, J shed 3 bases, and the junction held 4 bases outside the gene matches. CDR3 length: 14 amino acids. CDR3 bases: TGTGCCAGTAGTATGGGGACAGGTGGCTACGAGCAGTACTTC. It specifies CASSMGTGGYEQYF.

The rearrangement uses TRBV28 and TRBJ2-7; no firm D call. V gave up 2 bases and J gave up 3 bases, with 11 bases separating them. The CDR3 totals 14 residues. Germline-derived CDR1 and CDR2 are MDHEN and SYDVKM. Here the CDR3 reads CASSLTPRLYEQYF. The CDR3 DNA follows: TGTGCCAGCAGTTTAACCCCGAGACTCTACGAGCAGTACTTC.

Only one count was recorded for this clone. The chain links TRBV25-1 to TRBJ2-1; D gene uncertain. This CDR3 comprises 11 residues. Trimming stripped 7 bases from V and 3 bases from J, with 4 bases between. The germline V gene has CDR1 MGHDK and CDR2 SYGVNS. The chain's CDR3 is CASNLYNEQFF. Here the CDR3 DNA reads TGTGCCAGCAACCTCTACAATGAGCAGTTCTTC.

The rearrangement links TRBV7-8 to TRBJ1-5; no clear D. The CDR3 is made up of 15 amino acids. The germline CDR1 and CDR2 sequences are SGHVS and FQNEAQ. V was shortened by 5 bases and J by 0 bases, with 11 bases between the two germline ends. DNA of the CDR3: TGTGCCAGCAGCCCGTCGGAGATTAGCAATCAGCCCCAGCATTTT. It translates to CASSPSEISNQPQHF.

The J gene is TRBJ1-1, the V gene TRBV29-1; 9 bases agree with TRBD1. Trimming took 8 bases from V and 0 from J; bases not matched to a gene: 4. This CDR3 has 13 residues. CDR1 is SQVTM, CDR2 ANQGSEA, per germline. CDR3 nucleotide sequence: TGCAGCACTCACAGGGGGCTGAACACTGAAGCTTTCTTT. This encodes CSTHRGLNTEAFF.

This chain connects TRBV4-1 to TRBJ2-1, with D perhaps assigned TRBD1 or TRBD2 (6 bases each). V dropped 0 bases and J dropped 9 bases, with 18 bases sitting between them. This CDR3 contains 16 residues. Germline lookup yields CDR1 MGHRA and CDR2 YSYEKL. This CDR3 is CASSQDRGEVVSEQFF. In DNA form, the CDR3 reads TGCGCCAGCAGCCAAGATAGGGGGGAAGTAGTAAGTGAGCAGTTCTTC.

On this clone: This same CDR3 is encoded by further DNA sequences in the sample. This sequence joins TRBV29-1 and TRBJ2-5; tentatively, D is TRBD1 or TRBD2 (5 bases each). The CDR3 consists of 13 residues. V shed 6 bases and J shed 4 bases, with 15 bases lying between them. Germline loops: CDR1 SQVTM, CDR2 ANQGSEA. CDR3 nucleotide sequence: TGCAGCGTCCTCGGGCAGGGACGAGAGACCCAGTACTTC. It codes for CSVLGQGRETQYF.

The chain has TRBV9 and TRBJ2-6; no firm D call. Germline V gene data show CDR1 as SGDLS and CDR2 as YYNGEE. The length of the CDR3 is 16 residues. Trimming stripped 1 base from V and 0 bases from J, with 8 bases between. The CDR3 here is CASSVIRSSGANVLTF. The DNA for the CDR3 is TGTGCCAGCAGCGTAATTCGTAGCTCTGGGGCCAACGTCCTGACTTTC.

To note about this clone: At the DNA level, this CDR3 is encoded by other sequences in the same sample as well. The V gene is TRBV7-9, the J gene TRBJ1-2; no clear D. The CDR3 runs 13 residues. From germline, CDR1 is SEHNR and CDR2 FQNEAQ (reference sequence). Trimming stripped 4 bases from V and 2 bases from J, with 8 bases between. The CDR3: CASSSDGNYGYTF. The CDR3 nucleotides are TGTGCCAGCAGCTCTGACGGGAACTATGGCTACACCTTC.

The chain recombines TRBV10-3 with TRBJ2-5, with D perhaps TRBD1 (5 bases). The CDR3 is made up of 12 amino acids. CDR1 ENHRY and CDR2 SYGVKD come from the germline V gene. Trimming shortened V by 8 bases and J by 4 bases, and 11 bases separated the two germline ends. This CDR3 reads CAIGPGRETQYF. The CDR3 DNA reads TGTGCCATCGGGCCAGGGCGAGAGACCCAGTACTTC.

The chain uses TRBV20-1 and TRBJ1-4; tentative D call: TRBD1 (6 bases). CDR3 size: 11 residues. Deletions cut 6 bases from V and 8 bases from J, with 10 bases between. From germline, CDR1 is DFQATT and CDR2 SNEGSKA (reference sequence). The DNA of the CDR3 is TGCAGTGCCGGGACATGGGAAAAACTGTTTTTT. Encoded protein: CSAGTWEKLFF.

This CDR3 reads CASRLTGTDNYGYTF. In DNA form, the CDR3 reads TGTGCCAGCAGATTAACCGGGACAGACAACTATGGCTACACCTTC. This sequence joins TRBV6-1 and TRBJ1-2; 7 nucleotides agree with TRBD1. J lost 2 bases, V lost 6 bases, and 9 bases had no gene match. In germline, CDR1 is MNHNS, CDR2 SASEGT. This CDR3 region has 15 residues.

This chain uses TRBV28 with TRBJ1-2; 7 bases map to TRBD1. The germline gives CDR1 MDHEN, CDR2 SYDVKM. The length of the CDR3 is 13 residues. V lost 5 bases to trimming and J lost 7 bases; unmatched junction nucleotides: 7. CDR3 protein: CASSRQGAAGYTF. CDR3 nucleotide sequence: TGTGCCAGCAGTCGACAGGGTGCGGCTGGCTACACCTTC.

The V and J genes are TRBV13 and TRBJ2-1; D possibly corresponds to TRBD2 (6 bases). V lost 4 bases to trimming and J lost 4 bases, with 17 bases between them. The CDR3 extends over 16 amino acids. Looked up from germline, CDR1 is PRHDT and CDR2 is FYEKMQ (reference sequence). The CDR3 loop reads CASSSHDWRGYNEQFF. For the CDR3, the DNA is TGTGCCAGCAGCTCCCACGACTGGCGGGGTTACAATGAGCAGTTCTTC.

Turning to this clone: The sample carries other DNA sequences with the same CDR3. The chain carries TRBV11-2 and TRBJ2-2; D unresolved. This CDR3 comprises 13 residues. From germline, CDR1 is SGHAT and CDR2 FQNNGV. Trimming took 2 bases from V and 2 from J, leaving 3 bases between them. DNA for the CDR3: TGTGCCAGCAGCTTAACCAACACCGGGGAGCTGTTTTTT. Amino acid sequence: CASSLTNTGELFF.

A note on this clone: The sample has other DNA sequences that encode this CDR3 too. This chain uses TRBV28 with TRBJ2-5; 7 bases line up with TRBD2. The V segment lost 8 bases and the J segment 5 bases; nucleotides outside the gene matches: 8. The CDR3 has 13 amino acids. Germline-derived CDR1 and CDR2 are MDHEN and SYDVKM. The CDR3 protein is CASRFSGKETQYF. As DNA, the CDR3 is TGTGCCAGCCGGTTCAGCGGGAAGGAGACCCAGTACTTC.

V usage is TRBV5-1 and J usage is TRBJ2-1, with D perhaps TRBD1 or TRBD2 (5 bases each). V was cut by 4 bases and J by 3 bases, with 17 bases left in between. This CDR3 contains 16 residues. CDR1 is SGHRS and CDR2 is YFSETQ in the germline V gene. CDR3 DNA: TGCGCCAGCAGCCCGGGTCAGGGAGTAGTCTACAATGAGCAGTTCTTC. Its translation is CASSPGQGVVYNEQFF.

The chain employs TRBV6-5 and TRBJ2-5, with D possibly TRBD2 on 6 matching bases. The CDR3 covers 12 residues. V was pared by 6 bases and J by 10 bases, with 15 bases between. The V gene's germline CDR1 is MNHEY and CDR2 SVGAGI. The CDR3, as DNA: TGTGCCAGCAGCAGCTCGGGGGTGGACCAGTACTTC. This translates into CASSSSGVDQYF.

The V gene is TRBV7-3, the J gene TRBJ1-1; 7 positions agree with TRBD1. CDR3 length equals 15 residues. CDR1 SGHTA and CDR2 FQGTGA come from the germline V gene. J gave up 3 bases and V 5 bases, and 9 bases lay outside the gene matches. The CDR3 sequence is CASSPLERGHTEAFF. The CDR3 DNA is TGTGCCAGCAGCCCCCTGGAGAGGGGGCACACTGAAGCTTTCTTT.

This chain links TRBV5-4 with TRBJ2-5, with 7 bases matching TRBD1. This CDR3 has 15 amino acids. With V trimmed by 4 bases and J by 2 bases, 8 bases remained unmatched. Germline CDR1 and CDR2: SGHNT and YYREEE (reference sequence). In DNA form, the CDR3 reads TGTGCCAGCAGCGGAAGGACAGGAGTTCAAGAGACCCAGTACTTC. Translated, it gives CASSGRTGVQETQYF. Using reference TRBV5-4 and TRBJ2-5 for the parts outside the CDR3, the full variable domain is ETGVTQSPTHLIKTRGQQVTLRCSSQSGHNTVSWYQQALGQGPQFIFQYYREEENGRGNFPPRFSGLQFPNYSSELNVNALELDDSALYLCASSGRTGVQETQYFGPGTRLLVL.

CDR3 DNA sequence: TGCAGTGCTGGTCTTAGGGAGACCCAGTACTTC. It yields the protein CSAGLRETQYF. The genes are TRBV20-1 and TRBJ2-5; no reliable D call. Per germline, CDR1 DFQATT and CDR2 SNEGSKA (reference sequence). Deletions cut 5 bases from V and 5 bases from J, with 9 bases between. This CDR3 has 11 residues.

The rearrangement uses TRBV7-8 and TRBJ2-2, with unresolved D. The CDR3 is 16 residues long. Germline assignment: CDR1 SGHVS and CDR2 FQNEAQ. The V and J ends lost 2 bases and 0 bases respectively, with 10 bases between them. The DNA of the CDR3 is TGTGCCAGCAGCTTATCGGGCAGGACGAACACCGGGGAGCTGTTTTTT. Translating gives CASSLSGRTNTGELFF.